The sequence of this T cell receptor (beta chain) was determined in a study of blood T cell repertoires in COVID-19. Study at large: Samples representing acute and convalescent COVID-19 were sourced from the United States, Italy and Spain.

The table came from immunoSEQ multiplex PCR; TCRdb's copy has only in-frame clones and leaves some out. This repertoire shows about 200,000 clones, around 84% found once; its top ten account for about 6%. CDR3 length: 13 amino acids. V gave up 7 bases and J gave up 2 bases; unmatched junction bases: 2. Germline V gene data show CDR1 as MNHEY and CDR2 as SVGAGI. The chain recombines TRBV6-5 with TRBJ2-1; 7 bases are a match to TRBD2. The sequence derives from a man older than 75 with acute or convalescent COVID-19. What was sequenced was peripheral blood. The CDR3 nucleotides are TGTGCCAGCACTAGCGGCGCCTACAATGAGCAGTTCTTC. Amino acid sequence: CASTSGAYNEQFF.